This T cell receptor (beta chain) was profiled in a study of identical twins. The CDR3 consists of 15 residues. Per germline, CDR1 LNHDA and CDR2 SQIVND (reference sequence). Trimming at V came to 3 bases and at J to 9 bases, leaving 6 bases not matched to a gene. Template switching supplied a universal primer site; unique molecular identifiers were carried on the cDNA. TCRdb used MiXCR to reprocess the 5' RACE reads, holding one entry per CDR3 protein. The sample lists hundreds of thousands of distinct CDR3 sequences, 8.5% to 9% occurring once. Study-wide results and limits: Model-predicted out-of-frame TCR alpha sharing fell below observed values in monozygotic twins.

Everyone who gave samples was a healthy Caucasian. On this clonotype itself: The antigen remains undetermined.

The same data also contributed to another study, on yellow fever vaccine responses in identical twins.

This TCR was sampled from a woman aged 18-30 years in good health. This chain connects TRBV19 to TRBJ2-1, with 12 bases that match TRBD2. The source material was PBMCs. The CDR3 region is CASSMLAGGPGEQFF. The CDR3 bases are TGTGCCAGTAGTATGCTAGCGGGAGGGCCCGGTGAGCAGTTCTTC.